This T cell receptor beta chain is drawn from a study of siplizumab effects on memory and regulatory T cells. Study results and limitations: Proliferating Tregs' suppressive function in siplizumab cultures went unconfirmed.

Trimming took off 0 bases at V and 2 bases at J, with 19 bases between the two ends. This CDR3 has 19 amino acids. Per germline, CDR1 MGHRA and CDR2 YSYEKL. Data came from immunoSEQ multiplex PCR; TCRdb stores just in-frame clones and leaves some out. This sample has fewer than 80,000 clones, with 85% to 95% found just once. In regard to this clone: Its cognate antigen is unknown.

The rearrangement uses TRBV4-1 and TRBJ2-2; D might be TRBD2 (6 bases). The clonotype originates from a human donor in good health. The specimen was CD8+ T cells sorted from blood. Here the CDR3 reads CASSQDALAGTLNTGELFF. The CDR3 DNA is TGCGCCAGCAGCCAAGATGCCCTTGCGGGGACTCTCAACACCGGGGAGCTGTTTTTT.